Reported below is one T cell receptor (beta chain). This sample was taken from a study of blood T cell repertoires in COVID-19. About the research overall: The samples span acute and convalescent COVID-19 from the United States, Italy and Spain.

Produced via immunoSEQ multiplex PCR; TCRdb's table is partial and in-frame only. The sample carries 300,000 to 450,000 clones, 85% recorded once. Germline lookup yields CDR1 SQVTM and CDR2 ANQGSEA. The length of the CDR3 is 12 residues. The V gene lost 3 bases and the J gene lost 15 bases, with 18 bases spanning the gap. This chain connects TRBV29-1 to TRBJ2-1, with D possibly TRBD2 on 5 matching bases. This receptor was obtained from a young woman with acute or convalescent COVID-19. Sequencing was performed on peripheral blood. The DNA for the CDR3 is TGCAGCGTTGACTATACTAGTGCGAATCGGTTCTTC. Its translation: CSVDYTSANRFF.